These 29 T cell receptor beta chains were sequenced from one sample in a study of CD8 T cells in Susac syndrome. An input of about 0.45 to 1 ug of RNA was subjected to reverse transcription using random hexamers. In TCRdb, the immunoSEQ multiplex PCR reads were re-called with MiXCR into one record per CDR3 protein. The sample yields roughly 250,000 distinct CDR3 sequences, less than 96% seen once. The sequencing sample was made of CD4+ T cells from PBMCs. The receptor set was obtained from a human donor with Susac syndrome.

In the case of this clonotype: One end of the junction fails to match germline, which may point to a read error. The chain joins TRBV12-3 or TRBV12-4 to TRBJ2-7; 9 bases are shared with TRBD2. The CDR3 runs 13 residues. CDR3 sequence (DNA): TGTGCCAGCAGGAGAGGGGGGCGGGAGGGCCCCCACTTC. It translates to CASRRGGREGPHF.

This chain joins TRBV29-1 and TRBJ2-2; no clear D gene. Germline V CDR1 and CDR2: SQVTM, ANQGSEA. CDR3 length equals 11 residues. With 2 bases removed from V and 6 bases from J, the gap between germline ends came to 4 bases. CDR3 sequence: CSVETSGELFF. The CDR3 DNA follows: TGCAGCGTTGAAACATCCGGGGAGCTGTTTTTT.

The V and J genes are TRBV12-3 or TRBV12-4 and TRBJ2-3; D possibly corresponds to TRBD2 (6 bases). This CDR3 comprises 15 residues. The V end lost 2 bases, the J end lost 4 bases, and 13 bases lay between the germline ends. The CDR3 sequence: CASSLTGDAADTQYF. The CDR3 nucleotides are TGTGCCAGCAGTTTAACGGGAGATGCGGCAGATACGCAGTATTTT.

The J gene is TRBJ2-5, the V gene TRBV28; TRBD2 might be the D (5 bases). Germline V gene lookup returns CDR1 MDHEN and CDR2 SYDVKM. With 8 bases removed from V and 7 bases from J, the gap between germline ends came to 14 bases. The CDR3 totals 12 residues. The CDR3 coding sequence is TGTGCCAGCGAGTCAGATCGGGGGACCCAGTACTTC. Encoded protein: CASESDRGTQYF. Looking up the rest from reference TRBV28 and TRBJ2-5 gives the full variable domain: DVKVTQSSRYLVKRTGEKVFLECVQDMDHENMFWYRQDPGLGLRLIYFSYDVKMKEKGDIPEGYSVSREKKERFSLILESASTNQTSMYLCASESDRGTQYFGPGTRLLVL.

V gene TRBV12-3 or TRBV12-4 combines with J gene TRBJ2-5; 8 nucleotides match TRBD2. The CDR3 is 15 residues long. J gave up 2 bases and V 2 bases, and 4 bases lay outside the gene matches. Written as DNA, the CDR3 is TGTGCCAGCAGTTTAATAGCGGGGACACAAGAGACCCAGTACTTC. It is translated as CASSLIAGTQETQYF.

The chain employs TRBV24-1 and TRBJ2-3; 12 positions match TRBD2. J lost 0 bases, V lost 3 bases, and 3 bases had no gene match. This CDR3 is 17 amino acids long. Germline V CDR1 and CDR2: KGHDR, SFDVKD. The CDR3 is CATSDEGTSGSTDTQYF. The CDR3, as DNA: TGTGCCACCAGTGATGAAGGGACTAGCGGGAGCACAGATACGCAGTATTTT.

This clonotype was detected once. J is TRBJ2-3 and V is TRBV27; no firm D call. The ends were cut back, 0 bases at V and 6 bases at J, with 7 bases in the middle. CDR1 MNHEY and CDR2 SMNVEV come from the germline V gene (reference sequence). The CDR3 spans 13 residues. This CDR3 reads CASSLSSADTQYF. CDR3 bases: TGTGCCAGCAGTTTATCGAGTGCCGATACGCAGTATTTT.

The chain uses TRBV29-1 and TRBJ2-2; D not certain. CDR1 is SQVTM and CDR2 is ANQGSEA in the germline V gene. The V end lost 3 bases, the J end lost 7 bases, and 12 bases lay between the germline ends. CDR3 size: 13 residues. In nucleotides, the CDR3 is TGCAGCGTTGACAGGAAGCAAGACGGGGAGCTGTTTTTT. Translation: CSVDRKQDGELFF.

The chain recombines TRBV20-1 with TRBJ1-1; the D is unclear. V lost 6 bases to trimming and J lost 4 bases, with 15 bases between them. The CDR3 totals 13 residues. CDR1 is DFQATT, CDR2 SNEGSKA, per germline (reference sequence). The chain's CDR3 is CSALPWRGTEAFF. In DNA form, the CDR3 reads TGCAGTGCGCTCCCTTGGCGCGGCACTGAAGCTTTCTTT.

The chain carries TRBV5-1 and TRBJ2-7; 7 positions agree with TRBD1. There are 14 residues in the CDR3. Germline loops: CDR1 SGHRS, CDR2 YFSETQ. The junction had 5 bases not matched to a gene; V was cut back by 3 bases and J by 2 bases. The chain's CDR3 is CASSWDRPTYEQYF. For the CDR3, the DNA is TGCGCCAGCAGCTGGGACAGACCTACCTACGAGCAGTACTTC.

The chain is built from TRBV11-1 and TRBJ2-3, with TRBD2 identical over 8 bases. The CDR3 is 14 residues long. Germline loops: CDR1 SGHAT, CDR2 FQDESV (reference sequence). The V segment lost 8 bases and the J segment 5 bases; nucleotides outside the gene matches: 9. The CDR3 region has the DNA TGTGCCAGCCTTCGGGGTAGCGGGAAAGATACGCAGTATTTT. Encoded protein: CASLRGSGKDTQYF.

The CDR3 reads CASSEAIDRQAFF. The DNA for the CDR3 is TGTGCCAGCAGTGAAGCGATCGATAGGCAAGCTTTCTTT. The rearrangement uses TRBV2 and TRBJ1-1; D is unresolved. CDR3 length: 13 amino acids. Germline CDR1 reads SNHLY; CDR2 reads FYNNEI. V lost 0 bases and J lost 9, with 11 bases in between.

The chain links TRBV5-1 to TRBJ2-5, with D tentatively TRBD2 (6 bases). CDR1 and CDR2 from the germline V gene are SGHRS and YFSETQ. Trimming took 6 bases from V and 5 from J, leaving 14 bases between them. CDR3 length: 13 amino acids. CDR3 residues: CASTAGTGETQYF. CDR3 bases: TGCGCCAGCACAGCAGGGACTGGGGAGACCCAGTACTTC. The whole variable domain, remainder taken from reference TRBV5-1 and TRBJ2-5, is KAGVTQTPRYLIKTRGQQVTLSCSPISGHRSVSWYQQTPGQGLQFLFEYFSETQRNKGNFPGRFSGRQFSNSRSEMNVSTLELGDSALYLCASTAGTGETQYFGPGTRLLVL.

This clonotype was detected once. The chain uses TRBV29-1 and TRBJ2-7; TRBD1 aligns across 7 bases. Germline CDR1 and CDR2: SQVTM and ANQGSEA. The CDR3 is made up of 13 amino acids. Losses at the gene ends were 8 bases for V and 4 bases for J; bases not matched to a gene: 11. CDR3 sequence reads: CSTSDSGGYEQYF. For the CDR3, the DNA is TGCAGCACCAGCGACTCAGGGGGATACGAGCAGTACTTC.

The chain recombines TRBV5-1 with TRBJ2-1, with TRBD1 as a possible D gene (5 bases). The CDR3 is 12 residues long. V was pared by 4 bases and J by 9 bases, with 11 bases between. Germline CDR1 reads SGHRS; CDR2 reads YFSETQ. Here the CDR3 DNA reads TGCGCCAGCAGCGAGGACATAACTGAGCAGTTCTTC. Amino acid sequence: CASSEDITEQFF.

This chain links TRBV20-1 with TRBJ2-4, with D uncertain. The CDR3 spans 13 residues. V was cut by 0 bases and J by 8 bases, with 11 bases left in between. Germline V lookup: CDR1 DFQATT, CDR2 SNEGSKA (reference sequence). The CDR3 DNA is TGCAGTGCTAGAGATGAGATGTCATACATTCAGTACTTC. This encodes CSARDEMSYIQYF.

The V gene is TRBV12-3 or TRBV12-4, the J gene TRBJ2-1, with D possibly being TRBD1 (5 bases). The CDR3 loop spans 13 amino acids. The V and J ends lost 11 bases and 5 bases respectively, with 16 bases between them. CDR3 in DNA: TGTGCCTCGAGGCCAACAGGAAACAATGAGCAGTTCTTC. Its protein is CASRPTGNNEQFF.

The chain couples TRBV18 to TRBJ1-2, with D uncertain. The germline V gene has CDR1 KGHSH and CDR2 LQKENI. Trimming removed 3 bases from V and 8 bases from J, with 13 bases in between. This CDR3 has 13 residues. The CDR3, as DNA: TGTGCCAGCTCACCCCCGAGTGAGCGAGGCTACACCTTC. This gives the protein CASSPPSERGYTF.

The chain carries TRBV10-3 and TRBJ1-4; the D gene is possibly TRBD1 (6 bases). The germline V gene has CDR1 ENHRY and CDR2 SYGVKD. There are 13 residues in the CDR3. V dropped 11 bases and J dropped 7 bases, with 17 bases sitting between them. In nucleotides, the CDR3 is TGTGCCGTTCAGGGGAACTGGGGTGAAAAACTGTTTTTT. It codes for CAVQGNWGEKLFF.

The chain combines TRBV29-1 with TRBJ2-1, with 11 bases lining up with TRBD2. Germline V CDR1 and CDR2: SQVTM, ANQGSEA. The CDR3 is 13 amino acids. Trimming cost V 7 bases and J 6 bases; bases outside gene matches: 5. The CDR3 loop is CSAGLAARNEQFF. The CDR3 coding sequence is TGCAGCGCGGGACTAGCGGCCCGCAATGAGCAGTTCTTC.

The genes are TRBV29-1 and TRBJ1-1, with TRBD1 identical over 9 bases. CDR1 is SQVTM, CDR2 ANQGSEA, per germline. The CDR3 runs to 16 residues. Germline trimming cut 8 bases from V and 0 bases from J; bases unmatched to any gene: 13. Here the CDR3 DNA reads TGCAGCTTCTACCTCGGACAGGGGATTTTGAACACTGAAGCTTTCTTT. This encodes CSFYLGQGILNTEAFF.

CDR3 amino acids: CASSPATGTSTDTQYF. CDR3 sequence (DNA): TGTGCCAGCTCACCAGCTACCGGGACTAGCACAGATACGCAGTATTTT. The chain combines TRBV18 with TRBJ2-3; TRBD2 is a possible D gene (6 bases). Looked up from germline, CDR1 is KGHSH and CDR2 is LQKENI. The V and J ends lost 2 bases and 0 bases respectively, with 12 bases between them. The CDR3 sequence is 16 residues long. Combining the CDR3 with reference TRBV18 and TRBJ2-3 gives the whole variable domain NAGVMQNPRHLVRRRGQEARLRCSPMKGHSHVYWYRQLPEEGLKFMVYLQKENIIDESGMPKERFSAEFPKEGPSILRIQQVVRGDSAAYFCASSPATGTSTDTQYFGPGTRLTVL.

The V gene is TRBV2, the J gene TRBJ2-7; the D gene is possibly TRBD1 (5 bases). V was clipped by 6 bases and J by 3 bases, with 9 bases between them. Germline CDR1 and CDR2: SNHLY and FYNNEI. This CDR3 has 12 residues. The CDR3 loop is CASSAGYYEQYF. DNA for the CDR3: TGTGCCAGCAGCGCAGGGTACTACGAGCAGTACTTC.

This chain joins TRBV28 and TRBJ2-2, with no clear D. The V end was cut by 4 bases, the J end by 1 base, with 16 bases between. This CDR3 is 17 amino acids long. The V gene's germline CDR1 is MDHEN and CDR2 SYDVKM. CDR3 protein: CASSSEYGQENTGELFF. CDR3 DNA: TGTGCCAGCAGTTCAGAATACGGGCAGGAGAACACCGGGGAGCTGTTTTTT.

J is TRBJ2-3 and V is TRBV5-1; 10 positions agree with TRBD2. Germline loops: CDR1 SGHRS, CDR2 YFSETQ. The CDR3 loop spans 16 amino acids. J lost 6 bases, V lost 4 bases, and 11 bases had no gene match. For the CDR3, the DNA is TGCGCCAGCAGCGGATTAGCGGGAGGAGGTGCGGATACGCAGTATTTT. Its translation: CASSGLAGGGADTQYF.

This chain's CDR3 is CSVGRAPGSYEQYF. The DNA of the CDR3 is TGCAGCGTTGGTCGAGCGCCAGGCTCCTACGAGCAGTACTTC. The chain links TRBV29-1 to TRBJ2-7; D unresolved. This CDR3 contains 14 residues. CDR1 SQVTM and CDR2 ANQGSEA come from the germline V gene. The V and J ends lost 4 bases and 0 bases respectively, with 13 bases between them.

V and J are TRBV27 and TRBJ2-3; D gene ambiguous. The CDR3 has 12 residues. Per germline, CDR1 MNHEY and CDR2 SMNVEV (reference sequence). Trimming cost V 4 bases and J 4 bases, with 6 bases left between them. The CDR3 here is CASSSQADTQYF. The CDR3 DNA reads TGTGCCAGCAGTTCCCAGGCAGATACGCAGTATTTT.

The chain is built from TRBV15 and TRBJ2-2; D is unclear. Germline-derived CDR1 and CDR2 are LNHNV and YYDKDF (reference sequence). V was shortened by 2 bases and J by 6 bases, with 10 bases between the two germline ends. The CDR3 consists of 14 residues. The CDR3 protein is CATSRKRVAGELFF. The CDR3 coding sequence is TGTGCCACCAGCAGAAAACGGGTAGCCGGGGAGCTGTTTTTT.

J is TRBJ2-3 and V is TRBV25-1; 12 bases fit TRBD2. V lost 7 bases to trimming and J lost 4 bases; unmatched junction nucleotides: 9. Germline V gene sequence: CDR1 MGHDK, CDR2 SYGVNS. The CDR3 has 16 residues. For the CDR3, the DNA is TGTGCCAGCATCCAAAGACTAGCGGGAGAGGCAGATACGCAGTATTTT. It specifies CASIQRLAGEADTQYF.